Listed below are T cell receptor beta chains from one sample, sequenced in a study of blood T cell repertoires in COVID-19. Some clones are missing from TCRdb's copy, which holds only in-frame ones; the method was immunoSEQ multiplex PCR. The sample lists about 200,000 clones, approximately 85% occurring once. Sequences were obtained from PBMCs or T cells enriched from blood (not recorded which). These receptors all come from a man in his forties with acute COVID-19. Both conserved end residues are part of each CDR3. The D gene is left open where the match is weak. Where a row states a size, it is once, few, many or the class of an expanded clone; other rows omit it.

v_gene	len	j_gene	d_gene	abundance	CDR3nt	CDR3aa
TRBV6-2/TRBV6-3	15	TRBJ2-3	TRBD2	few	TGTGCCAGCAACCCAGCGGGGACTAGCACAGATACGCAGTATTTT	CASNPAGTSTDTQYF
TRBV6-5	12	TRBJ1-1	TRBD1	-	TGTGCCAGCAGGACAGGGATGACTGAAGCTTTCTTT	CASRTGMTEAFF
TRBV30	18	TRBJ1-6	-	-	TGTGCCTGGGAAGATGACAGGTCCTCCACCTACCGGCATTCACCCCTCCACTTT	CAWEDDRSSTYRHSPLHF
TRBV18	12	TRBJ1-1	-	-	TGTGCCAGCTCAACCGCAGGGACTGAAGCTTTCTTT	CASSTAGTEAFF
TRBV7-9	14	TRBJ2-1	-	-	TGTGCCAGCAGCTTTGGTGGGCCCTACAATGAGCAGTTCTTC	CASSFGGPYNEQFF
TRBV9	13	TRBJ1-5	-	-	TGTGCCAGCAGCACCGACAGCTTGGGTCCCCAGCATTTT	CASSTDSLGPQHF
TRBV11-2	14	TRBJ1-5	-	-	TGTGCCAGCAGCCCAGGTGCGGGTTCCGAACCCCAGCATTTT	CASSPGAGSEPQHF
TRBV28	12	TRBJ2-7	-	-	TGTGCCATTGGTCCGGGGTCCTACGAGCAGTACTTC	CAIGPGSYEQYF
TRBV28	12	TRBJ2-5	TRBD2	-	TGTGCCAGCAGCCAAGCGGGGGAGACCCAGTACTTC	CASSQAGETQYF
TRBV5-1	16	TRBJ1-1	-	-	TGCGCCAGCAGCGTTCAGGGCCCCTCCATGAACACTGAAGCTTTCTTT	CASSVQGPSMNTEAFF
TRBV6-6	15	TRBJ1-6	-	-	TGTGCCGGAACTCAGGGGAGCTCCTATAATTCACCCCTCCACTTT	CAGTQGSSYNSPLHF
TRBV28	15	TRBJ2-7	TRBD2	-	TGTGCCAGTATAAATGGGGGGGGGAGAGAATACGAGCAGTACTTC	CASINGGGREYEQYF
TRBV27	14	TRBJ1-1	TRBD1	-	TGTGCCAGCAGGGTTGGGACAGGGAACACTGAAGCTTTCTTT	CASRVGTGNTEAFF
TRBV2	17	TRBJ2-5	TRBD2	once	TGTGCCAGCAGAAAGGGACTAGCGGGCCCGACGGGCGAGACCCAGTACTTC	CASRKGLAGPTGETQYF
TRBV18	15	TRBJ2-7	TRBD1	few	TGTGCCAGCTCACCAGGGGGGGACAGGGATTGGGAGCAGTACTTC	CASSPGGDRDWEQYF
TRBV27	14	TRBJ2-3	TRBD1	-	TGTGCCAGCAGGCGGGCAGGGGGCGGGGATACGCAGTATTTT	CASRRAGGGDTQYF
TRBV27	14	TRBJ2-1	-	few	TGTGCCAGCGGTTCCGCGTTCTCCTACAATGAGCAGTTCTTC	CASGSAFSYNEQFF
TRBV6-5	15	TRBJ1-1	-	-	TGTGCCAGCAGTTACTCGATGAGCGGTAACACTGAAGCTTTCTTT	CASSYSMSGNTEAFF
TRBV27	14	TRBJ1-4	TRBD1	-	TGTGCCAGCTCACGACAGGGGGCTCGAGAAAAACTGTTTTTT	CASSRQGAREKLFF
TRBV27	14	TRBJ2-7	TRBD2	-	TGTGCCAGCACCAATCTAGCGGGAGCTTCCGAGCAGTACTTC	CASTNLAGASEQYF
TRBV28	19	TRBJ1-1	TRBD1	-	TGTGCCAGCAGATCCTTAACAGGGGGCGGCAGGACCCAGAACACTGAAGCTTTCTTT	CASRSLTGGGRTQNTEAFF
TRBV19	17	TRBJ1-5	-	-	TGTGCCAGCCTACCTGCTCAGGGGAGGGGAAGCAATCAGCCCCAGCATTTT	CASLPAQGRGSNQPQHF
TRBV12-5	14	TRBJ2-1	-	once	TGTGCTAGTGCTTCCCGGGGCTCCTACAATGAGCAGTTCTTC	CASASRGSYNEQFF
TRBV7-8	17	TRBJ1-2	TRBD1	-	TGTGCCAGCAGCTTAGCCCGTGGGACAGGGGACGGCTATGGCTACACCTTC	CASSLARGTGDGYGYTF